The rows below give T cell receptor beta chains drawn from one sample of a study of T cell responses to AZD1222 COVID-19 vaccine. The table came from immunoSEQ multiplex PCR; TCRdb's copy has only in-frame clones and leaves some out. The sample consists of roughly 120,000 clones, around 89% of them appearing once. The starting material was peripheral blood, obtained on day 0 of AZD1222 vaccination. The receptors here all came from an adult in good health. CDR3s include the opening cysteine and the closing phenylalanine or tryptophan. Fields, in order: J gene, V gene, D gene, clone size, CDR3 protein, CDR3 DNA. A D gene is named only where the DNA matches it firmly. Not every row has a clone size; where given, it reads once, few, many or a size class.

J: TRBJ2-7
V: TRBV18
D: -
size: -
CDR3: CASSQGQFSGEQYF
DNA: TGTGCCAGCTCTCAAGGACAGTTTAGCGGCGAGCAGTACTTC

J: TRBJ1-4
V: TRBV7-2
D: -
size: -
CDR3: CASSSLTETNEKLFF
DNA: TGTGCCAGCAGCTCCCTGACAGAAACTAATGAAAAACTGTTTTTT

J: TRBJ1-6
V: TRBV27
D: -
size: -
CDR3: CASSFSVAETVNSPLHF
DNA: TGTGCCAGCAGTTTCTCCGTGGCCGAGACAGTAAATTCACCCCTCCACTTT

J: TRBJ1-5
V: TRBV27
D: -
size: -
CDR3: CASSKQGYQPQHF
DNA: TGTGCCAGCAGTAAACAAGGTTATCAGCCCCAGCATTTT

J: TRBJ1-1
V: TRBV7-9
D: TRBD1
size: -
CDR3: CASNHWDRKTSEAFF
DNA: TGTGCCAGCAACCATTGGGACAGAAAAACTTCCGAAGCTTTCTTT

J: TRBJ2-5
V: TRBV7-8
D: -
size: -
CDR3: CASSLDGTNQETQYF
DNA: TGTGCCAGCAGCCTCGACGGGACGAACCAAGAGACCCAGTACTTC

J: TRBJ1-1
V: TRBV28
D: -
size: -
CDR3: CASSSQGWPEAFF
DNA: TGTGCCAGCAGTTCACAGGGTTGGCCTGAAGCTTTCTTT

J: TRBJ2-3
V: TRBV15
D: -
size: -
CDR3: CATSWGTDTQYF
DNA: TGTGCCACCAGCTGGGGGACTGATACGCAGTATTTT

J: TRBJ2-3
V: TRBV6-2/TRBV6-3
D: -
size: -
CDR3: CASSYVTDTQYF
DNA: TGTGCCAGCAGTTACGTCACAGATACGCAGTATTTT

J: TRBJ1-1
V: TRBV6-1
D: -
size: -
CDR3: CASSEGSTLTEAFF
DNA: TGTGCCAGCAGTGAAGGCTCGACACTCACTGAAGCTTTCTTT

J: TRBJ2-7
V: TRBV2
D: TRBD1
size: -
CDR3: CASKDRVGHEQYF
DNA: TGTGCCAGCAAGGACAGGGTGGGCCACGAGCAGTACTTC

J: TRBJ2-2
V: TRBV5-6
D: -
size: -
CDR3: CASSLIGATGELFF
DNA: TGTGCCAGCAGCTTAATTGGGGCAACCGGGGAGCTGTTTTTT

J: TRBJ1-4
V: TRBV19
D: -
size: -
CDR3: CASSLQGPFKATNEKLFF
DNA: TGTGCCAGTAGTCTACAAGGACCGTTTAAAGCAACTAATGAAAAACTGTTTTTT

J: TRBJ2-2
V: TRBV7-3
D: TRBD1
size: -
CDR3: CASSLSPDRVDTGELFF
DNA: TGTGCCAGCAGCTTATCCCCTGACAGGGTGGACACCGGGGAGCTGTTTTTT

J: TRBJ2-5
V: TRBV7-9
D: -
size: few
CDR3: CVSGRQETQYF
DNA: TGTGTCTCGGGACGGCAAGAGACCCAGTACTTC

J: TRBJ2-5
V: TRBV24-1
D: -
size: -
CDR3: CATSDFPGPGFRETQYF
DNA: TGTGCCACCAGTGATTTTCCCGGCCCAGGGTTCCGGGAGACCCAGTACTTC

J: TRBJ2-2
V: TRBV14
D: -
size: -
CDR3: CASSPTVQTGELFF
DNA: TGTGCCAGCAGCCCAACCGTGCAGACCGGGGAGCTGTTTTTT

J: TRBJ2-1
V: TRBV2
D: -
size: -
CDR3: CASSLETSTEQFF
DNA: TGTGCCAGCAGCCTAGAGACTAGTACTGAGCAGTTCTTC

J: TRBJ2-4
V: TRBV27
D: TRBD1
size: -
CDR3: CASIGTGGIQYF
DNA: TGTGCCAGCATCGGGACAGGGGGCATTCAGTACTTC

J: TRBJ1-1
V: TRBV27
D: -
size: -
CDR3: CASSSIRAVRHTEAFF
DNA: TGTGCCAGCTCCTCTATAAGGGCGGTGAGGCACACTGAAGCTTTCTTT

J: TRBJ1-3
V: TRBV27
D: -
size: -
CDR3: CASSSMLDVTILYF
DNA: TGTGCCAGCAGTTCCATGTTGGATGTAACTATCCTATATTTT

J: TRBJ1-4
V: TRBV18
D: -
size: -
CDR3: CASSPGSPNEKLFF
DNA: TGTGCCAGCTCACCTGGCTCCCCCAATGAAAAACTGTTTTTT

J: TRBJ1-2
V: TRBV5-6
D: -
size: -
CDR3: CASSIGQSYTF
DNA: TGTGCCAGCAGCATAGGACAGAGCTACACCTTC